These 32 T cell receptor beta chains were sequenced from one sample in a study of Tregs in tolerant kidney transplant recipients (dated by TCRdb to the late 2010s). Libraries were prepared through the immunoSEQ multiplex PCR assay. TCRdb carries this immuneACCESS record with in-frame sequences only. Its versions omit some clonotypes, under half of them owing to an unresolved V gene in the studies checked, with the rest unexplained. For this sample the table gives fewer than 20,000 clones, of which approximately 60% were detected only once. Jointly, the top ten make up roughly 3% of the sample. These receptors' antigens are unknown. The sequenced sample consisted of Tregs from blood cultured with allogeneic cells. The source of these receptors is a human donor in good health.

This sequence joins TRBV7-2 and TRBJ1-5; 8 bases map to TRBD1. Germline CDR1 reads SGHTA; CDR2 reads FQGNSA. V trimming: 5 bases; J trimming: 4 bases; junction bases outside the gene matches: 13. The CDR3 runs to 17 residues. The CDR3 reads CASSQGGGRDRNQPQHF. CDR3 in DNA: TGTGCCAGCAGCCAGGGAGGCGGCCGGGACAGGAATCAGCCCCAGCATTTT.

This clone was seen only a few times. The chain uses TRBV29-1 and TRBJ1-1; D is ambiguous. There are 13 residues in the CDR3. Trimming pared 2 bases from V and 2 bases from J, leaving 9 bases between. CDR1 SQVTM and CDR2 ANQGSEA come from the germline V gene. CDR3 sequence (DNA): TGCAGCGTTGAACTAGTACCAAACACTGAAGCTTTCTTT. This encodes CSVELVPNTEAFF.

The chain combines TRBV5-6 with TRBJ2-3; 8 bases line up with TRBD2. Looked up from germline, CDR1 is SGHDT and CDR2 is YYEEEE. V was pared by 3 bases and J by 1 base, with 7 bases of the junction left unmatched. This CDR3 region has 16 residues. The CDR3 protein is CASSSTGTSRTDTQYF. For the CDR3, the DNA is TGTGCCAGCAGCTCAACCGGGACTAGTCGCACAGATACGCAGTATTTT.

This sequence joins TRBV7-9 and TRBJ1-6; D uncertain. Germline lookup yields CDR1 SEHNR and CDR2 FQNEAQ (reference sequence). The V end was cut by 2 bases, the J end by 9 bases, with 8 bases between. The CDR3 covers 13 residues. The chain's CDR3 is CASSLSPVSPLHF. As DNA, the CDR3 is TGTGCCAGCAGCTTATCACCGGTTTCACCCCTCCACTTT.

The rearrangement uses TRBV9 and TRBJ2-1, with D perhaps TRBD2 (6 bases). Germline loops: CDR1 SGDLS, CDR2 YYNGEE. V dropped 3 bases and J dropped 3 bases, with 13 bases sitting between them. The CDR3 spans 15 residues. As DNA, the CDR3 is TGTGCCAGCAGCGCGGGGGTGGGACTCTACAATGAGCAGTTCTTC. Residues: CASSAGVGLYNEQFF.

This clone was seen a few times. The rearrangement joins TRBV6-1 to TRBJ1-1, with 9 bases fitting TRBD1. The germline V gene encodes CDR1 MNHNS and CDR2 SASEGT. V was pared by 8 bases and J by 6 bases, with 10 bases of the junction left unmatched. The CDR3 sequence is 14 residues long. CDR3 DNA sequence: TGTGCCAGCGGACAGGGGCGGGAAGGTGCTGAAGCTTTCTTT. Translation: CASGQGREGAEAFF.

The chain combines TRBV4-3 with TRBJ2-3, with D unclear. CDR1 and CDR2 (germline): LGHNA, YSLEER. This CDR3 region has 15 residues. V dropped 2 bases and J dropped 8 bases, with 17 bases sitting between them. The CDR3 sequence: CASSQSPQERGTQYF. In DNA, the CDR3 is TGCGCCAGCAGCCAAAGCCCCCAGGAGCGAGGTACGCAGTATTTT.

This clone has only a few counts. At the DNA level, this CDR3 is encoded by other sequences in the same sample as well. J is TRBJ2-5 and V is TRBV6-6; D unclear. Trimming removed 8 bases at V and 4 bases at J, with 8 bases between. Germline CDR1 reads MNHNY; CDR2 reads SVGAGI (reference sequence). This CDR3 comprises 11 residues. CDR3 bases: TGTGCCAGCGGACGAGGAGAGACCCAGTACTTC. As protein: CASGRGETQYF.

Judged by abundance, this clone is medium-sized. The chain has TRBV19 and TRBJ1-3; D is possibly TRBD1 (5 bases). The V end lost 4 bases, the J end lost 0 bases, and 7 bases lay between the germline ends. The length of the CDR3 is 14 residues. Per the germline V gene, CDR1 is LNHDA and CDR2 is SQIVND (reference sequence). This CDR3 is CASSRGGSGNTIYF. The DNA of the CDR3 is TGTGCCAGTAGTAGGGGCGGCTCTGGAAACACCATATATTTT.

This clone was observed a single time. The CDR3 DNA sequence: TGTGCCAGCAGTGAATACAGGCCCCGCCAAGAGACCCAGTACTTC. It specifies CASSEYRPRQETQYF. This chain links TRBV25-1 with TRBJ2-5, with no clear D. The CDR3 covers 15 residues. Germline assignment: CDR1 MGHDK and CDR2 SYGVNS. Trimming took off 0 bases at V and 1 base at J, with 9 bases between the two ends.

This sequence joins TRBV10-3 and TRBJ2-5, with 8 positions matching TRBD2. The germline V gene has CDR1 ENHRY and CDR2 SYGVKD. The CDR3 spans 14 residues. The trim removed 8 bases at V and 3 bases at J, leaving 8 bases unmatched. CDR3 amino acids: CAIGGSGSEETQYF. The CDR3 DNA is TGTGCCATCGGGGGGAGCGGGAGCGAAGAGACCCAGTACTTC.

The chain joins TRBV6-5 to TRBJ1-2, with a tentative D call TRBD1 (6 bases). The CDR3 covers 13 residues. Between the trimmed V and J ends, which lost 6 bases and 5 bases, there was a span of 13 bases. In germline, CDR1 is MNHEY, CDR2 SVGAGI. CDR3: CASRFTGRYGYTF. CDR3 in DNA: TGTGCCAGCAGGTTCACAGGGAGGTATGGCTACACCTTC.

The chain uses TRBV13 and TRBJ1-3; D gene unclear. V lost 6 bases to trimming and J lost 0 bases, with 15 bases between them. Germline V gene lookup returns CDR1 PRHDT and CDR2 FYEKMQ (reference sequence). This CDR3 region has 16 residues. CDR3 nucleotides: TGTGCCAGCAGTTTGGTATTGGACCCCTCTGGAAACACCATATATTTT. Protein sequence: CASSLVLDPSGNTIYF. Supplemented by reference TRBV13 and TRBJ1-3, the full variable domain reads AAGVIQSPRHLIKEKRETATLKCYPIPRHDTVYWYQQGPGQDPQFLISFYEKMQSDKGSIPDRFSAQQFSDYHSELNMSSLELGDSALYFCASSLVLDPSGNTIYFGEGSWLTVV.

This clone has a single count. V is TRBV5-6 and J is TRBJ2-2; D possibly corresponds to TRBD1 (6 bases). Germline CDR1 SGHDT, CDR2 YYEEEE. Trimming shortened V by 1 base and J by 3 bases, and 10 bases separated the two germline ends. This CDR3 has 15 residues. The CDR3 spells CASSLTGSYTGELFF. CDR3 bases: TGTGCCAGCAGCTTGACAGGGTCGTACACCGGGGAGCTGTTTTTT.

This chain uses TRBV13 with TRBJ2-7, with D perhaps assigned TRBD1 or TRBD2 (5 bases each). Germline V gene sequence: CDR1 PRHDT, CDR2 FYEKMQ (reference sequence). V was trimmed by 5 bases and J by 6 bases, leaving 20 bases between them. The CDR3 loop spans 15 amino acids. The CDR3 bases are TGTGCCAGCAGCCCTCCGAACGGGGCCCTTCCCGAGCAGTACTTC. It specifies CASSPPNGALPEQYF.

This clone was observed a handful of times. This chain links TRBV19 with TRBJ2-2; D is unresolved. Germline V gene lookup returns CDR1 LNHDA and CDR2 SQIVND (reference sequence). The V and J ends lost 7 bases and 6 bases respectively, with 21 bases between them. The CDR3 spans 16 residues. CDR3 in amino acids: CASTSSLISPAGELFF. DNA for the CDR3: TGTGCCAGTACCTCGAGCCTCATAAGTCCGGCCGGGGAGCTGTTTTTT.

This clone is categorized as medium-sized. The chain combines TRBV2 with TRBJ2-6, with TRBD1 identical over 7 bases. This CDR3 is built from 14 residues. Germline CDR1 reads SNHLY; CDR2 reads FYNNEI. Trimming at V came to 5 bases and at J to 2 bases, leaving 0 bases not matched to a gene. The DNA for the CDR3 is TGTGCCAGCAGTACAGGGGCTGGGGCCAACGTCCTGACTTTC. This gives the protein CASSTGAGANVLTF.

The chain couples TRBV6-1 to TRBJ1-4; 7 bases are a match to TRBD1. The CDR3 totals 13 residues. From germline, CDR1 is MNHNS and CDR2 SASEGT. J gave up 7 bases and V 6 bases, and 5 bases lay outside the gene matches. This CDR3 is CASRVTGIEKLFF. Here the CDR3 DNA reads TGTGCCAGCAGGGTGACAGGGATTGAAAAACTGTTTTTT.

This clone turned up a few times. V gene TRBV19 combines with J gene TRBJ2-7, with D maybe TRBD2 (5 bases). V lost 8 bases, J lost 7 bases, and 18 bases lay in between. Germline V gives CDR1 LNHDA, CDR2 SQIVND (reference sequence). The CDR3 spans 13 residues. The DNA for the CDR3 is TGTGCCAGTGGGGTGGGAGTAACGAGGGAGCAGTACTTC. It codes for CASGVGVTREQYF.

The chain recombines TRBV4-3 with TRBJ2-3; weak D call: TRBD2 (7 bases). Germline CDR1 reads LGHNA; CDR2 reads YSLEER. The CDR3 consists of 15 residues. V lost 0 bases and J lost 14, with 21 bases in between. CDR3 region: CASSQEIGYGGPTYF. The CDR3 DNA reads as TGCGCCAGCAGCCAAGAAATTGGTTACGGGGGGCCCACGTATTTT.

The chain employs TRBV19 and TRBJ2-1, with D uncertain. The CDR3 consists of 14 residues. The V end lost 5 bases, the J end lost 8 bases, and 16 bases lay between the germline ends. In germline, CDR1 is LNHDA, CDR2 SQIVND (reference sequence). CDR3 in amino acids: CASSSGSRRHEQFF. CDR3 coding DNA: TGTGCCAGTAGTTCGGGTAGCCGACGGCATGAGCAGTTCTTC.

The chain is built from TRBV5-1 and TRBJ2-2, with 7 positions matching TRBD2. V trimming: 6 bases; J trimming: 3 bases; junction bases outside the gene matches: 8. Germline V gene lookup returns CDR1 SGHRS and CDR2 YFSETQ. The CDR3 length is 15 residues. The CDR3 coding sequence is TGCGCCAGCAAACCCGGGGGGAGTGACACCGGGGAGCTGTTTTTT. It encodes CASKPGGSDTGELFF.

This clone turned up a few times. The chain links TRBV27 to TRBJ2-1; weak D call: TRBD2 (6 bases). Trimming cost V 3 bases and J 6 bases, with 15 bases left between them. Germline loops: CDR1 MNHEY, CDR2 SMNVEV (reference sequence). This CDR3 has 15 residues. The CDR3 nucleotides are TGTGCCAGCAGTTTGAATGGGTTCGGGGGCAATGAGCAGTTCTTC. Its translation is CASSLNGFGGNEQFF.

The gene calls are TRBV5-1 and TRBJ2-5; TRBD1 matches 9 bases. In germline, CDR1 is SGHRS, CDR2 YFSETQ. The CDR3 is made up of 16 amino acids. Trimming at V came to 1 base and at J to 2 bases, leaving 6 bases not matched to a gene. The CDR3 is CASSLSTGGTQETQYF. The CDR3 DNA is TGCGCCAGCAGCTTGTCGACAGGGGGGACTCAAGAGACCCAGTACTTC.

The V and J genes are TRBV30 and TRBJ1-2; a possible D gene is TRBD1 (5 bases). There are 14 residues in the CDR3. The germline CDR1 and CDR2 sequences are GTSNPN and SVGIG (reference sequence). V lost 1 base and J 4 bases, leaving 13 bases between the germline ends. In nucleotides, the CDR3 is TGTGCCTGGAGTGATACAGGTCTTCGCTATGGCTACACCTTC. Amino acids: CAWSDTGLRYGYTF. The full variable domain, in which reference TRBV30 and TRBJ1-2 provide the parts outside the CDR3, is SQTIHQWPATLVQPVGSPLSLECTVEGTSNPNLYWYRQAAGRGLQLLFYSVGIGQISSEVPQNLSASRPQDRQFILSSKKLLLSDSGFYLCAWSDTGLRYGYTFGSGTRLTVV.

The V and J genes are TRBV28 and TRBJ2-1; a weak D match, TRBD2 (6 bases). The V end was cut by 3 bases, the J end by 9 bases, with 12 bases between. The CDR3 is made up of 13 amino acids. Germline V gene lookup returns CDR1 MDHEN and CDR2 SYDVKM. CDR3 in amino acids: CASSFGGAGEQFF. The CDR3 DNA is TGTGCCAGCAGTTTTGGAGGGGCAGGTGAGCAGTTCTTC.

The chain links TRBV7-2 to TRBJ2-7; 9 positions agree with TRBD1. V lost 6 bases to trimming and J lost 3 bases; unmatched junction nucleotides: 9. The germline V gene has CDR1 SGHTA and CDR2 FQGNSA. The CDR3 runs to 15 residues. CDR3 sequence: CASSPGQGVNYEQYF. CDR3 DNA: TGTGCCAGCAGTCCGGGACAGGGAGTAAACTACGAGCAGTACTTC.

This clone was observed many times. The chain uses TRBV7-2 and TRBJ1-4; TRBD1 matches at 7 bases. V lost 5 bases to trimming and J lost 5 bases; unmatched junction nucleotides: 11. The CDR3 contains 16 residues. Germline V gene sequence: CDR1 SGHTA, CDR2 FQGNSA. For the CDR3, the DNA is TGTGCCAGCAGCCCTGATAACAGGGGAGGCAATGAAAAACTGTTTTTT. Protein: CASSPDNRGGNEKLFF.

In this sample, this clone turned up a few times. The chain combines TRBV4-1 with TRBJ2-1; the match to TRBD2 covers 9 bases. From germline, CDR1 is MGHRA and CDR2 YSYEKL. V lost 1 base to trimming and J lost 10 bases; unmatched junction nucleotides: 14. The CDR3 loop spans 17 amino acids. The CDR3 bases are TGCGCCAGCAGCCAAGGGGCTCCCGGGACTAGCCACAGGGAGCAGTTCTTC. This encodes CASSQGAPGTSHREQFF.

In DNA, the CDR3 is TGTGCCAGCAGCTTTGGGCTTATTGACAATGAGCAGTTCTTC. It codes for CASSFGLIDNEQFF. This sequence joins TRBV7-2 and TRBJ2-1, with unresolved D. Germline loops: CDR1 SGHTA, CDR2 FQGNSA. The CDR3 totals 14 residues. The V gene lost 3 bases and the J gene lost 5 bases, with 11 bases spanning the gap.

The chain couples TRBV14 to TRBJ2-5; 8 bases fit TRBD1. The CDR3 has 11 residues. Unmatched junction bases numbered 0, after V lost 3 bases and J lost 9 bases. Germline V gene sequence: CDR1 SGHDN, CDR2 FVKESK. CDR3 in amino acids: CASSQGQAQYF. CDR3 in DNA: TGTGCCAGCAGCCAGGGACAGGCCCAGTACTTC.

This clone showed up just once. This sequence joins TRBV2 and TRBJ1-6; D uncertain. This CDR3 spans 15 amino acids. Germline V gene sequence: CDR1 SNHLY, CDR2 FYNNEI. V was clipped by 4 bases and J by 9 bases, with 16 bases between them. The CDR3 DNA is TGTGCCAGCAGTGGTAACAGAGGCCCGGTTTCACCCCTCCACTTT. Amino acid sequence: CASSGNRGPVSPLHF.